This T cell receptor (beta chain) derives from a study of blood T cells in healthy people across ages. Study-wide points: Age advanced and TCR beta diversity per million T cells fell, roughly linearly.

Worth noting for this clonotype: The antigen is not known.

This CDR3 has 14 residues. CDR1 is DFQATT and CDR2 is SNEGSKA in the germline V gene (reference sequence). Between the trimmed V and J ends, which lost 3 bases and 11 bases, there was a span of 22 bases. Using a J-beta primer mix together with a sample-barcoded 5' primer, a second PCR was run for roughly 7 to 12 cycles. A single record per CDR3 protein comes from TCRdb applying MiXCR to the 5' RACE reads. Of some 670,000 distinct CDR3 sequences in the sample, more than 45% were seen once. The clonotype originates from a woman of 80 years or more in good health. Material: blood. The V gene is TRBV20-1, the J gene TRBJ2-5; possibly TRBD2 for D (5 bases). CDR3 bases: TGCAGTGCTAGGGCGGGCGCCACATACAATGAGCAGTACTTC. Translated: CSARAGATYNEQYF.